The rows below give T cell receptor beta chains drawn from one sample of a study of circulating and synovial CD4+ cells in juvenile arthritis. This table comes from immunoSEQ multiplex PCR, and its TCRdb copy is limited to in-frame clones, with some not included. The data show 30,000 to 40,000 clones, roughly 95% seen once. Sequencing was performed on CD4+ T cells from blood. The receptors originated from a human donor with juvenile idiopathic arthritis. Both conserved end residues are part of each CDR3. D genes are given only for firm matches. Clone sizes are given selectively: once, few, many, or a class where the clone is expanded.

size	V	D	J	DNA	CDR3
few	TRBV28	TRBD1	TRBJ1-4	TGTGCCAGCAGATTTTTCGGGACAGGGAGTGAAAAACTGTTTTTT	CASRFFGTGSEKLFF
.	TRBV28	TRBD1	TRBJ2-3	TGTGCCAGCAGTGGGAGACAGGGGGCCGAGACAGATACGCAGTATTTT	CASSGRQGAETDTQYF
.	TRBV7-9	TRBD1	TRBJ1-5	TGTGCCAGCAGCTCGGGACAGGGGAGTAATCAGCCCCAGCATTTT	CASSSGQGSNQPQHF
.	TRBV19	TRBD1	TRBJ1-2	TGTGCCAGTAGTCGAACAGGGGGCGCTAACTATGGCTACACCTTC	CASSRTGGANYGYTF
.	TRBV13	.	TRBJ2-1	TGTGCCAGCACCGGTGTGCGAGTTGGTGAGCAGTTCTTC	CASTGVRVGEQFF
.	TRBV7-2	.	TRBJ2-4	TGTGCCAGCTCCCGACAGGCCCAAAAAAACATTCAGTACTTC	CASSRQAQKNIQYF
.	TRBV11-2	TRBD2	TRBJ2-5	TGTGCCAGCAGCTTAGGGACTGGGACTAGCGAAGAGACCCAGTACTTC	CASSLGTGTSEETQYF
once	TRBV7-2	.	TRBJ2-3	TGTGCCAGCAGCTTACGAGATACGCAGTATTTT	CASSLRDTQYF
.	TRBV6-6	.	TRBJ1-1	TGTGCCAGCAGTTACTCGACCAAACAGGGAATGACTGAAGCTTTCTTT	CASSYSTKQGMTEAFF
.	TRBV6-6	TRBD1	TRBJ1-4	TGTGCCAGCAGTACCGGGGGGACAGGTCAAGGAAAACTGTTTTTT	CASSTGGTGQGKLFF
few	TRBV5-4	.	TRBJ2-2	TGTGCCAGCAGAGTCGGCGGCACGAACACCGGGGAGCTGTTTTTT	CASRVGGTNTGELFF
.	TRBV4-2	.	TRBJ2-1	TGTGCCAGCAGCCAAGAAAGGGGGTCCGGATCTTTCTATGAGCAGTTCTTC	CASSQERGSGSFYEQFF
.	TRBV6-1	TRBD1	TRBJ2-3	TGTGCCAGTACAGGGTGGGGACAGGGGGCAGATACGCAGTATTTT	CASTGWGQGADTQYF
.	TRBV18	TRBD1	TRBJ2-7	TGTGCCAGCTCACCATCCGAGGGGGCTGTTTACGAGCAGTACTTC	CASSPSEGAVYEQYF
.	TRBV25-1	TRBD1	TRBJ1-2	TGTGCCAGCAGCTCCGGGACAGGGTGGTATGGCTACACCTTC	CASSSGTGWYGYTF
once	TRBV5-1	.	TRBJ2-7	TGCGCCAGCAGCTTGGAAGATCGGTACGAGCAGTACTTC	CASSLEDRYEQYF
.	TRBV9	.	TRBJ1-1	TGTGCCAGCAGCGCGCCGCCAAACAGCCCCTTGAACACTGAAGCTTTCTTT	CASSAPPNSPLNTEAFF
.	TRBV28	.	TRBJ1-1	TGTGCCAGCAGCACTAACCAGGGGTCAGGAGCTTTCTTT	CASSTNQGSGAFF
.	TRBV28	.	TRBJ1-2	TGTGCCAGCAGTTCGAACTATGGCTACACCTTC	CASSSNYGYTF
.	TRBV5-5	TRBD1	TRBJ2-1	TGTGCCAGCAGCCTGGGACAGGGGGCCAATGAGCAGTTCTTC	CASSLGQGANEQFF
.	TRBV27	.	TRBJ2-7	TGTGCCAGCAAGGGGCCAGGGTCGAACGAGCAGTACTTC	CASKGPGSNEQYF
.	TRBV5-1	TRBD1	TRBJ1-6	TGCGCCAGCAGCTTGGGACAGGGGTATAATTCACCCCTCCACTTT	CASSLGQGYNSPLHF
.	TRBV9	.	TRBJ2-5	TGTGCCAGCAGCCTCGGACCCGAAGAGGGAGAGACCCAGTACTTC	CASSLGPEEGETQYF